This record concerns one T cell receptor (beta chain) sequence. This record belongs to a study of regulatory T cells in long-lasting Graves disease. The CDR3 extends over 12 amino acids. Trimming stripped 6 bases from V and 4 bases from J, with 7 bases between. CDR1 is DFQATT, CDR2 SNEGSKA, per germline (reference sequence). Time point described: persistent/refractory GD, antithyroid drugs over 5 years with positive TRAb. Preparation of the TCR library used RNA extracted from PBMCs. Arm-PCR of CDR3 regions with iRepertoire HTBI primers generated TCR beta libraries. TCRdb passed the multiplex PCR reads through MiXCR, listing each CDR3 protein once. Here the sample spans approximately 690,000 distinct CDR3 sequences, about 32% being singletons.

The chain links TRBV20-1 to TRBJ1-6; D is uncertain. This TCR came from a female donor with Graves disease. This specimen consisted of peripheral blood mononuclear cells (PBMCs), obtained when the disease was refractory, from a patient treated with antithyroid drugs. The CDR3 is CSARGYNSPLHF. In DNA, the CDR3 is TGCAGTGCCCGCGGGTATAATTCACCCCTCCACTTT.